The 10 T cell receptor beta chains below come from one sample, sequenced in a study of T cell changes during pregnancy in multiple sclerosis. Sequenced by immunoSEQ multiplex PCR; TCRdb stores in-frame clones only, minus some. The repertoire holds 130,000 or so clones, with approximately 94% as singletons. Sequenced material: peripheral blood, taken before pregnancy. All receptors derive from a female donor with multiple sclerosis, enrolled in a pregnancy study.

The chain recombines TRBV9 with TRBJ2-2, with unresolved D. CDR3 length: 15 residues. Germline CDR1 reads SGDLS; CDR2 reads YYNGEE. Trimming pared 0 bases from V and 1 base from J, leaving 7 bases between. In DNA form, the CDR3 reads TGTGCCAGCAGCGTAGTCCCAGAGAACACCGGGGAGCTGTTTTTT. Residues: CASSVVPENTGELFF. Full variable domain (rest looked up from reference TRBV9 and TRBJ2-2): DSGVTQTPKHLITATGQRVTLRCSPRSGDLSVYWYQQSLDQGLQFLIQYYNGEERAKGNILERFSAQQFPDLHSELNLSSLELGDSALYFCASSVVPENTGELFFGEGSRLTVL.

This clone has a single count. The genes are TRBV15 and TRBJ1-1; D gene ambiguous. Germline V lookup: CDR1 LNHNV, CDR2 YYDKDF (reference sequence). V gave up 1 base and J gave up 0 bases, with 9 bases separating them. This CDR3 spans 15 amino acids. CDR3 bases: TGTGCCACCAGCAGAGTGACGGGTTTGAACACTGAAGCTTTCTTT. Protein sequence: CATSRVTGLNTEAFF.

The chain couples TRBV9 to TRBJ2-7, with 14 bases identical to TRBD2. The CDR3 is made up of 14 amino acids. V was pared by 3 bases and J by 7 bases, with 3 bases of the junction left unmatched. Germline assignment: CDR1 SGDLS and CDR2 YYNGEE. CDR3 loop: CASSAGLAGVEQYF. For the CDR3, the DNA is TGTGCCAGCAGCGCGGGACTAGCGGGAGTTGAGCAGTACTTC.

This chain links TRBV2 with TRBJ1-2; D possibly corresponds to TRBD1 (5 bases). The CDR3 extends over 15 amino acids. Per the germline V gene, CDR1 is SNHLY and CDR2 is FYNNEI. Trimming shortened V by 4 bases and J by 2 bases, and 14 bases separated the two germline ends. The DNA of the CDR3 is TGTGCCAGCAGTGTAGGAGGGGCCAGAAACTATGGCTACACCTTC. It codes for CASSVGGARNYGYTF. The full variable domain, in which reference TRBV2 and TRBJ1-2 provide the parts outside the CDR3, is EPEVTQTPSHQVTQMGQEVILRCVPISNHLYFYWYRQILGQKVEFLVSFYNNEISEKSEIFDDQFSVERPDGSNFTLKIRSTKLEDSAMYFCASSVGGARNYGYTFGSGTRLTVV.

The J gene is TRBJ1-5, the V gene TRBV19; TRBD1 might be the D (6 bases). Trimming stripped 7 bases from V and 3 bases from J, with 13 bases between. The CDR3 sequence is 14 residues long. CDR1 and CDR2 (germline): LNHDA, SQIVND (reference sequence). CDR3 sequence reads: CASTSDRNNQPQHF. The CDR3 region has the DNA TGTGCCAGTACCTCCGACAGGAACAATCAGCCCCAGCATTTT. The whole variable domain, filled in from reference TRBV19 and TRBJ1-5, reads DGGITQSPKYLFRKEGQNVTLSCEQNLNHDAMYWYRQDPGQGLRLIYYSQIVNDFQKGDIAEGYSVSREKKESFPLTVTSAQKNPTAFYLCASTSDRNNQPQHFGDGTRLSIL.

The chain recombines TRBV19 with TRBJ1-5; D remains ambiguous. Between the trimmed V and J ends, which lost 4 bases and 7 bases, there was a span of 20 bases. The germline gives CDR1 LNHDA, CDR2 SQIVND (reference sequence). CDR3 length: 16 amino acids. CDR3 DNA sequence: TGTGCCAGTAGTAAAGCAGGCCTTCTGGATGAACAGCCCCAGCATTTT. Translation gives CASSKAGLLDEQPQHF.

This chain links TRBV7-2 with TRBJ2-7, with 7 bases aligning to TRBD2. CDR1 and CDR2 (germline): SGHTA, FQGNSA. CDR3 length equals 16 residues. With 1 base clipped from V and 0 bases from J, the junction kept 6 bases outside the gene matches. The CDR3 coding sequence is TGTGCCAGCAGCTTAGTAGGCGCGGGGGACTCCTACGAGCAGTACTTC. The encoded protein is CASSLVGAGDSYEQYF.

This chain joins TRBV4-2 and TRBJ2-1; 7 nucleotides line up with TRBD1. The trim removed 4 bases at V and 5 bases at J, leaving 8 bases unmatched. The CDR3 has 15 residues. The germline V gene encodes CDR1 LGHNA and CDR2 YNFKEQ. CDR3 region: CASSPFWDRNNEQFF. DNA of the CDR3: TGTGCCAGCAGCCCGTTCTGGGACAGAAACAATGAGCAGTTCTTC.

The CDR3 coding sequence is TGTGCCAGCGATCCTAGGGGGGGCACCGGGGAGCTGTTTTTT. Its protein is CASDPRGGTGELFF. This chain links TRBV28 with TRBJ2-2; D might be TRBD2 (7 bases). Trimming cost V 8 bases and J 4 bases, with 14 bases left between them. Germline-derived CDR1 and CDR2 are MDHEN and SYDVKM. CDR3 size: 14 residues.

The chain links TRBV25-1 to TRBJ1-4, with 7 nucleotides matching TRBD1. The CDR3 length is 15 residues. V shed 4 bases and J 5 bases; nucleotides not matched to a gene: 7. The germline gives CDR1 MGHDK, CDR2 SYGVNS. CDR3: CASSAATGRNEKLFF. The CDR3 DNA follows: TGTGCCAGCAGTGCGGCGACAGGGAGGAATGAAAAACTGTTTTTT.